This T cell receptor (beta chain) was captured by sequencing in a study of blood T cell repertoires in COVID-19. Overall study: COVID-19 samples, acute and convalescent, were from the United States, Italy and Spain. PBMCs, B-cell-depleted T cells, or T cells provided the cDNA or gDNA that made up the material.

TCRdb's table, derived via immunoSEQ multiplex PCR, lists solely in-frame clones and lacks some. The table lists about 200,000 clones, approximately 90% of them singletons. Participant-given clinical history determined each cohort assignment. Cohort 3 recovered donors had two negative PCRs, clearance, or symptom resolution. The V and J ends lost 3 bases and 8 bases, in that order; junction bases with no gene match: 17. In germline, CDR1 is MDHEN, CDR2 SYDVKM. The CDR3 sequence is 17 residues long. The source is a young man who had recovered from COVID-19. V usage is TRBV28 and J usage is TRBJ2-3; 7 nucleotides match TRBD2. Sequenced sample: PBMCs or T cells enriched from blood (not recorded which). The chain's CDR3 is CASSFMALADGQGTQYF. CDR3 bases: TGTGCCAGCAGTTTCATGGCCCTAGCGGATGGGCAAGGTACGCAGTATTTT.